A single sample gave rise to the 8 T cell receptor beta chains below, sequenced in a study of shared clonotypes between healthy human individuals. Method: immunoSEQ multiplex PCR; TCRdb's copy keeps in-frame clones and lacks some. The data contain millions of clones, roughly 93% of them singletons. The sequencing input was naive CD4+ T cells from PBMCs. The sample's subset: CD45RA+ positively selected. These receptors all come from a man between 18 and 29 years old in good health. Some clones in this sample may be carry-over from other donors' samples.

The chain combines TRBV7-6 with TRBJ2-3; D possibly matches TRBD1 or TRBD2 (5 bases each). Germline V gene data show CDR1 as SGHVS and CDR2 as FNYEAQ. The CDR3 sequence is 16 residues long. V was trimmed by 3 bases and J by 6 bases, leaving 19 bases between them. CDR3 sequence: CASSFLPDLEGDTQYF. The CDR3 DNA reads TGTGCCAGCAGCTTCCTCCCGGACCTTGAGGGGGATACGCAGTATTTT.

The genes are TRBV28 and TRBJ1-5; D perhaps matches TRBD1 (6 bases). Trimming stripped 3 bases from V and 0 bases from J, with 12 bases between. This CDR3 has 16 residues. Germline loops: CDR1 MDHEN, CDR2 SYDVKM. In DNA form, the CDR3 reads TGTGCCAGCAGTTTTGCGGGGGGCAATAGCAATCAGCCCCAGCATTTT. Translation: CASSFAGGNSNQPQHF.

The chain has TRBV7-9 and TRBJ2-7, with D perhaps being TRBD1 or TRBD2 (6 bases each). V gave up 2 bases and J gave up 2 bases, with 13 bases separating them. Germline V gives CDR1 SEHNR, CDR2 FQNEAQ (reference sequence). The CDR3 covers 15 residues. In DNA, the CDR3 is TGTGCCAGCAGCTTACAACAGGGAGGCACCTACGAGCAGTACTTC. Its translation is CASSLQQGGTYEQYF.

This rearrangement joins TRBV6-6 to TRBJ1-1, with D maybe TRBD1 (6 bases). Deletions cut 6 bases from V and 3 bases from J, with 17 bases between. Germline V gives CDR1 MNHNY, CDR2 SVGAGI (reference sequence). The CDR3 has 15 residues. The CDR3 spells CASRQQGRADTEAFF. The CDR3, as DNA: TGTGCCAGCAGGCAACAGGGAAGGGCGGACACTGAAGCTTTCTTT.

The chain links TRBV4-1 to TRBJ2-7, with 9 bases identical to TRBD2. Unmatched junction bases numbered 5, after V lost 2 bases and J lost 3 bases. The germline V gene encodes CDR1 MGHRA and CDR2 YSYEKL. The CDR3 length is 15 residues. The CDR3 nucleotides read TGCGCCAGCAGCCAACCTAGCGGGAATCACTACGAGCAGTACTTC. Protein sequence: CASSQPSGNHYEQYF.

This chain links TRBV28 with TRBJ2-7, with 9 positions matching TRBD1. V lost 5 bases, J lost 2 bases, and 7 bases stayed unmatched. Germline CDR1 MDHEN, CDR2 SYDVKM. The CDR3 covers 15 residues. CDR3 region: CASSTGTGMTYEQYF. In DNA, the CDR3 is TGTGCCAGCAGTACCGGGACAGGGATGACCTACGAGCAGTACTTC.

The chain joins TRBV28 to TRBJ2-3; no definite D call. This CDR3 region has 16 residues. V lost 5 bases and J 0 bases, leaving 15 bases between the germline ends. The germline V gene has CDR1 MDHEN and CDR2 SYDVKM. CDR3 region: CASSPQVPISTDTQYF. For the CDR3, the DNA is TGTGCCAGCAGTCCACAAGTCCCTATTAGCACAGATACGCAGTATTTT.

V usage is TRBV5-1 and J usage is TRBJ2-1; 7 bases agree with TRBD1. Germline values: CDR1 SGHRS, CDR2 YFSETQ. The J segment lost 5 bases and the V segment lost 5 bases, leaving 13 bases of the junction unmatched. This CDR3 has 16 residues. The CDR3 spells CASRSIQGLVDNEQFF. DNA for the CDR3: TGCGCCAGCAGGTCAATACAGGGGCTAGTAGACAATGAGCAGTTCTTC.